These T cell receptor beta chains were read from a single sample in a study of blood T cell repertoires in COVID-19. Clones were sequenced by immunoSEQ multiplex PCR, and TCRdb holds only the in-frame ones, with some missing. This sample yields about 190,000 clones, of which 70% to 90% are seen a single time; around 1.9% belongs to the top ten. Sequenced input: peripheral blood. Receptors were obtained from a man aged 65-85 years with active or convalescent COVID-19. Both conserved end residues are part of each CDR3. Fields, in order: J gene, D gene, V gene, CDR3 protein. The D gene is left open where the match is weak.

J gene: TRBJ1-1; D gene: .; V gene: TRBV5-6; CDR3 protein: CASSFPRTEAFF
J gene: TRBJ2-5; D gene: TRBD1; V gene: TRBV29-1; CDR3 protein: CSASGTGGFETQYF
J gene: TRBJ1-2; D gene: .; V gene: TRBV28; CDR3 protein: CASSLGGVNYGYTF
J gene: TRBJ2-2; D gene: .; V gene: TRBV7-2; CDR3 protein: CASSLGGLYTGELFF
J gene: TRBJ2-5; D gene: .; V gene: TRBV9; CDR3 protein: CASSGGRATQETQYF
J gene: TRBJ2-5; D gene: .; V gene: TRBV5-6; CDR3 protein: CASSSRDLGETQYF
J gene: TRBJ2-3; D gene: .; V gene: TRBV21-1; CDR3 protein: CASSNRTGYSTDTQYF
J gene: TRBJ2-1; D gene: .; V gene: TRBV2; CDR3 protein: CASRKWGIEGNEQFF
J gene: TRBJ1-2; D gene: .; V gene: TRBV9; CDR3 protein: CASSADGAGDGYTF
J gene: TRBJ2-2; D gene: .; V gene: TRBV4-3; CDR3 protein: CASSQLTGLGPGELFF
J gene: TRBJ1-5; D gene: TRBD1; V gene: TRBV6-6; CDR3 protein: CASSYGDRGHQPQHF
J gene: TRBJ1-3; D gene: .; V gene: TRBV3-1/TRBV3-2; CDR3 protein: CASSQGTAWVSGNTIYF
J gene: TRBJ1-5; D gene: .; V gene: TRBV15; CDR3 protein: CATSRDLQHSNQPQHF
J gene: TRBJ1-4; D gene: .; V gene: TRBV3-1/TRBV3-2; CDR3 protein: CASSHRATNEKLFF
J gene: TRBJ1-1; D gene: .; V gene: TRBV21-1; CDR3 protein: CASPPGDPGVANTEAFF
J gene: TRBJ1-4; D gene: TRBD1; V gene: TRBV30; CDR3 protein: CAWRGQGASNEKLFF
J gene: TRBJ2-7; D gene: .; V gene: TRBV28; CDR3 protein: CASSLSWQGYEQYF
J gene: TRBJ2-2; D gene: TRBD2; V gene: TRBV19; CDR3 protein: CATGTSGISGELFF
J gene: TRBJ2-1; D gene: TRBD2; V gene: TRBV7-2; CDR3 protein: CASSTQITSGGYNEQFF
J gene: TRBJ2-7; D gene: TRBD1; V gene: TRBV5-4; CDR3 protein: CASSLRGGNEQYF
J gene: TRBJ2-1; D gene: .; V gene: TRBV5-6; CDR3 protein: CASSDGGPTYNEQFF
J gene: TRBJ2-3; D gene: .; V gene: TRBV5-1; CDR3 protein: CASSQGEARSADTQYF
J gene: TRBJ2-7; D gene: TRBD1; V gene: TRBV5-4; CDR3 protein: CASSSSLTGQGTYEQYF
J gene: TRBJ2-5; D gene: TRBD1; V gene: TRBV5-6; CDR3 protein: CASSLADRFQETQYF
J gene: TRBJ2-3; D gene: TRBD2; V gene: TRBV2; CDR3 protein: CASGLRGITDTQYF
J gene: TRBJ2-1; D gene: TRBD2; V gene: TRBV5-4; CDR3 protein: CASSLAGGRAYNEQFF
J gene: TRBJ1-3; D gene: TRBD1; V gene: TRBV3-1/TRBV3-2; CDR3 protein: CASSQMRRDRGYGNTIYF